The T cell receptor beta chain under discussion was sequenced for a study of radiation and T cells in renal cell carcinoma. Points from the study as a whole: Top tumor clonotypes rose in blood 2 weeks post-radiation, then contracted. No pretreatment tumor biopsies were available for baseline clonotypes.

Trimming removed 0 bases from V and 7 bases from J, with 13 bases in between. Germline V gene lookup returns CDR1 MNHNY and CDR2 SVGAGI (reference sequence). The CDR3 is 14 amino acids. TCRdb keeps only in-frame clones here, not all; method: immunoSEQ multiplex PCR. The table includes about 130,000 clones, about four fifths detected once. To note about this clone: Its specificity is unknown.

Described time point: blood 2 weeks post-SBRT. Treatment of the sample: 15 Gy SBRT to primary tumor, nephrectomy 4 weeks later. The tumor was a clear cell renal cell carcinoma. Sequencing used blood, obtained from a patient whose treatment included radiotherapy and nephrectomy. The chain employs TRBV6-6 and TRBJ2-7, with D perhaps matching TRBD1 (6 bases). This TCR derives from a man in his fifties with renal cell carcinoma. CDR3 in DNA: TGTGCCAGCAGTTACTCGGAATCTGACAGGGAGCAGTACTTC. Translating gives CASSYSESDREQYF.